This passage covers 7 T cell receptor beta chains from one sample sequenced in a study of blood T cells in healthy people across ages. PCR was performed a second time for roughly 7 to 11 cycles using a sample-barcoded 5' primer and a J-beta primer mix. TCRdb reanalysed the 5' RACE reads using MiXCR and keeps one entry per CDR3 protein. The table shows approximately 1.5 million distinct CDR3 sequences, with under 55% occurring only once. Material: blood. The receptors here all came from a woman under 30 in good health.

The chain recombines TRBV6-2 or TRBV6-3 with TRBJ2-1; D unclear. V shed 2 bases and J shed 8 bases, with 7 bases lying between them. Germline V CDR1 and CDR2: MNHEY, SVGEGT. The CDR3 is made up of 12 amino acids. CDR3 protein: CASSYESYEQFF. The DNA for the CDR3 is TGTGCCAGCAGTTACGAATCGTATGAGCAGTTCTTC.

This clonotype was seen a handful of times. V gene TRBV7-2 combines with J gene TRBJ1-2, with unresolved D. CDR3 size: 15 residues. The germline gives CDR1 SGHTA, CDR2 FQGNSA. The ends were cut back, 5 bases at V and 2 bases at J, with 15 bases in the middle. CDR3 coding DNA: TGTGCCAGCAGCCCTACTAAGTTTGGCAACTATGGCTACACCTTC. Its translation: CASSPTKFGNYGYTF.

The chain is built from TRBV4-3 and TRBJ1-2; D is unclear. Germline loops: CDR1 LGHNA, CDR2 YSLEER. The germline V and J ends were trimmed by 3 bases and 6 bases, with 17 bases remaining between them. This CDR3 is built from 15 residues. CDR3 bases: TGCGCCAGCAGCCAGCTGCTTTGGGAGGCAGATGGCTACACCTTC. This gives the protein CASSQLLWEADGYTF.

This chain's CDR3 is CSVLVAGGPLNIQYF. The CDR3 DNA follows: TGCAGCGTTTTAGTAGCGGGAGGGCCGTTGAACATTCAGTACTTC. V is TRBV29-1 and J is TRBJ2-4; 11 bases are shared with TRBD2. Germline lookup yields CDR1 SQVTM and CDR2 ANQGSEA. There are 15 residues in the CDR3. V trimming: 5 bases; J trimming: 7 bases; junction bases outside the gene matches: 10.

This clonotype was observed once. V is TRBV6-5 and J is TRBJ1-1; D is unclear. V was cut by 0 bases and J by 2 bases, with 10 bases left in between. CDR1 is MNHEY, CDR2 SVGAGI, per germline. This CDR3 has 15 residues. CDR3 residues: CASSYSSWGNTEAFF. As DNA, the CDR3 is TGTGCCAGCAGTTACTCGAGCTGGGGAAACACTGAAGCTTTCTTT.

CDR3 sequence reads: CASSNHQVTDTQYF. Written as DNA, the CDR3 is TGTGCCAGCAGCAATCACCAAGTCACAGATACGCAGTATTTT. The chain combines TRBV14 with TRBJ2-3; D uncertain. The V and J ends lost 5 bases and 2 bases respectively, with 11 bases between them. Germline CDR1 is SGHDN and CDR2 is FVKESK. CDR3 length equals 14 residues.

This clonotype was observed many times. The CDR3 DNA sequence: TGTGCCAGCAGCTCCCCAAGCGGAAGCACAGATACGCAGTATTTT. Translating it yields CASSSPSGSTDTQYF. The chain couples TRBV7-2 to TRBJ2-3, with TRBD2 as a possible D gene (5 bases). The length of the CDR3 is 15 residues. With 4 bases removed from V and 0 bases from J, the gap between germline ends came to 11 bases. The germline V gene has CDR1 SGHTA and CDR2 FQGNSA.